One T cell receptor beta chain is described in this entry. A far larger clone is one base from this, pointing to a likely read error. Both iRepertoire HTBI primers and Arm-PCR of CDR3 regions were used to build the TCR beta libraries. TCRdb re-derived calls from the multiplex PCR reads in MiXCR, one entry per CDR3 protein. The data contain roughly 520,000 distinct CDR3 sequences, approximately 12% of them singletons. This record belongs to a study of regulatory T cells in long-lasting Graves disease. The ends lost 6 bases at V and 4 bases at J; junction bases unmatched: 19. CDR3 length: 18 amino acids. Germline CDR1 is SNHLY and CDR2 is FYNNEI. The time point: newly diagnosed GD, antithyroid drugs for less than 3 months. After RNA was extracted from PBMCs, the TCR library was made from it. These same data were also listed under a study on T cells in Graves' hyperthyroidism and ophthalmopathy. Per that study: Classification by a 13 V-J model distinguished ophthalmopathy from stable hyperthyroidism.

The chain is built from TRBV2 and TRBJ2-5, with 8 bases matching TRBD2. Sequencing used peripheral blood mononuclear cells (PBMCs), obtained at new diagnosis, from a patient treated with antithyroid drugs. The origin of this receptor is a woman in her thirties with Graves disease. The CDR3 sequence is CASSPSRSAGGDGETQYF. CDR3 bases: TGTGCCAGCAGCCCATCGAGGTCGGCGGGAGGCGATGGAGAGACCCAGTACTTC.